The present entry profiles one TCR beta chain with its context. Its cognate antigen is unknown. TCRdb re-called the 5' RACE reads with MiXCR, one entry per CDR3 protein. The data show nearly 550,000 distinct CDR3 sequences, with 19% seen just once and 13% to 15% held by the top ten. V was clipped by 1 base and J by 0 bases; unmatched bases: 4. This CDR3 comprises 16 residues. The germline V gene encodes CDR1 MNHEY and CDR2 SMNVEV (reference sequence). This sample was taken from a study of T cells after yellow fever vaccination. Study-level points and caveats: At 95% to 98% for CD4 and 88% for CD8, most primary-vaccination clones showed up again after the booster.

The TCR sequence derives from a man aged 25-40 years who received the YFV17D yellow fever vaccine. The source material was PBMCs, sampled 15 days after the yellow fever booster vaccination. The rearrangement uses TRBV27 and TRBJ2-3; 7 positions match TRBD2. The CDR3 nucleotides read TGTGCCAGCAGTTTATTGCGGGAGTCGAGCACAGATACGCAGTATTTT. It translates to CASSLLRESSTDTQYF.